One and the same sample provided the 9 T cell receptor beta chains below, sequenced in a study of molecular identifiers for immune sequencing clone quantification. TCRdb fed the PCR reads into MiXCR, producing one record per CDR3 protein. This table has more than 450,000 distinct CDR3 sequences, roughly 25% appearing once. The source material was naive CD8+ T cells from blood, with Jurkat cell RNA spiked in. Subset of the sample: FACS-sorted CD8+CD4-CCR7+CD45RA+ naive T cells. Receptors were obtained from a human donor in good health. Some libraries in this study had Jurkat cell RNA spiked in.

This clonotype was observed many times. The chain is built from TRBV7-9 and TRBJ2-3, with D unclear. The germline V and J ends were trimmed by 3 bases and 5 bases, with 18 bases remaining between them. The CDR3 covers 16 residues. The V gene's germline CDR1 is SEHNR and CDR2 FQNEAQ (reference sequence). The CDR3 loop reads CASSLWGGREEDTQYF. The CDR3 DNA follows: TGTGCCAGCAGCTTGTGGGGTGGCCGCGAGGAAGATACGCAGTATTTT.

This chain joins TRBV5-4 and TRBJ2-7; 9 bases align to TRBD1. Germline V lookup: CDR1 SGHNT, CDR2 YYREEE (reference sequence). The length of the CDR3 is 16 residues. The junction had 14 bases not matched to a gene; V was cut back by 3 bases and J by 7 bases. The CDR3: CASSYSPRDRVDEQYF. The CDR3 coding sequence is TGTGCCAGCAGCTACTCCCCCCGGGACAGGGTGGATGAGCAGTACTTC.

This clonotype has just a few counts. It may be a read error: a sequence one base away is much more abundant. The CDR3 DNA reads TGTACCAGCGGGCGAGCGGTCCAAGAGACCCAGTACTTC. Its translation: CTSGRAVQETQYF. This chain uses TRBV28 with TRBJ2-5; possible D gene TRBD2, 6 bases. CDR3 length: 13 amino acids. Germline CDR1 and CDR2: MDHEN and SYDVKM.

A word on this clonotype: This may be a read error, as it is one base from a much larger clone. This sequence joins TRBV5-4 and TRBJ2-7, with 7 bases that match TRBD1. Looked up from germline, CDR1 is SGHNT and CDR2 is YYREEE (reference sequence). This CDR3 contains 13 residues. CDR3 protein: CASSLWTGNEQCF. For the CDR3, the DNA is TGTGCCAGCAGCTTGTGGACAGGAAACGAGCAGTGCTTC.

This clonotype was counted between two and nine times. This chain links TRBV4-3 with TRBJ2-1; D is ambiguous. V lost 0 bases to trimming and J lost 9 bases, with 9 bases between them. Germline V gene lookup returns CDR1 LGHNA and CDR2 YSLEER. The CDR3 totals 13 residues. CDR3 in amino acids: CASSQDARIEQFF. The CDR3 DNA is TGCGCCAGCAGCCAAGATGCCCGGATTGAGCAGTTCTTC.

The V and J genes are TRBV12-3 or TRBV12-4 and TRBJ1-6; D is unresolved. There are 15 residues in the CDR3. Trimming took off 2 bases at V and 9 bases at J, with 14 bases between the two ends. The CDR3 DNA follows: TGTGCCAGCAGTTTATTTCTGGACCATGGTTCACCCCTCCACTTT. Residues: CASSLFLDHGSPLHF.

The sample holds many counts of this clonotype. The rearrangement joins TRBV2 to TRBJ2-7; 7 bases fit TRBD1. Germline V gene lookup returns CDR1 SNHLY and CDR2 FYNNEI. The CDR3 has 12 amino acids. V gave up 8 bases and J gave up 6 bases; unmatched junction bases: 7. The CDR3 DNA reads as TGTGCCAGCGTGAGGGGGCGCTTCGAGCAGTACTTC. It codes for CASVRGRFEQYF.

The genes are TRBV30 and TRBJ2-3; the D gene is possibly TRBD2 (6 bases). Between the trimmed V and J ends, which lost 2 bases and 0 bases, there was a span of 12 bases. Per germline, CDR1 GTSNPN and CDR2 SVGIG (reference sequence). CDR3 size: 15 residues. Here the CDR3 DNA reads TGTGCCTGGAGTCGGGGGACGGCTAGCACAGATACGCAGTATTTT. This gives the protein CAWSRGTASTDTQYF.

There are a few counts of this clonotype. The J gene is TRBJ1-1, the V gene TRBV28; TRBD1 matches 8 bases. The ends lost 7 bases at V and 5 bases at J; junction bases unmatched: 9. The germline CDR1 and CDR2 sequences are MDHEN and SYDVKM. The CDR3 is 14 amino acids. The CDR3 sequence is CASILLTGGTEAFF. The CDR3 nucleotides are TGTGCCAGCATTCTCCTCACAGGGGGTACTGAAGCTTTCTTT. Supplemented by reference TRBV28 and TRBJ1-1, the full variable domain reads DVKVTQSSRYLVKRTGEKVFLECVQDMDHENMFWYRQDPGLGLRLIYFSYDVKMKEKGDIPEGYSVSREKKERFSLILESASTNQTSMYLCASILLTGGTEAFFGQGTRLTVV.